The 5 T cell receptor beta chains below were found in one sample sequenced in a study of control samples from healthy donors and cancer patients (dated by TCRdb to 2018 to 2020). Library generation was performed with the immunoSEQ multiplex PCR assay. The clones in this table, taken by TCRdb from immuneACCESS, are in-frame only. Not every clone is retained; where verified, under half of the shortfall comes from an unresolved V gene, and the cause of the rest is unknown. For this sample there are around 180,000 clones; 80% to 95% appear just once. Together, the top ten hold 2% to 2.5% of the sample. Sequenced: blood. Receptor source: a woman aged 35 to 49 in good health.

CDR3 nucleotides: TGCGCCAGCAGCCCGGGGACAGGCTCTGGAAACACCATATATTTT. Its protein is CASSPGTGSGNTIYF. This rearrangement joins TRBV5-1 to TRBJ1-3; TRBD1 agrees at 8 bases. The CDR3 loop spans 15 amino acids. Losses at the gene ends were 4 bases for V and 0 bases for J; bases not matched to a gene: 3. From germline, CDR1 is SGHRS and CDR2 YFSETQ.

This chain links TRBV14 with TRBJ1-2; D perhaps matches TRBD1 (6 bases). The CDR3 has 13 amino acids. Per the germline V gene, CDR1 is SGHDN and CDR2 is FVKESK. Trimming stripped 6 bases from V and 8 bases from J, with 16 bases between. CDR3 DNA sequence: TGTGCCAGCAGAACAGGGAACTTCGGGGGCTACACCTTC. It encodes CASRTGNFGGYTF.

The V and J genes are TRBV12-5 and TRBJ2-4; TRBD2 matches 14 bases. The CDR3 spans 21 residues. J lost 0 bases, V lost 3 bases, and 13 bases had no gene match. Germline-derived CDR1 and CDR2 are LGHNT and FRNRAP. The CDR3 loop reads CASGFFAPGLAGAVAKNIQYF. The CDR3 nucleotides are TGTGCTAGTGGTTTTTTTGCCCCGGGACTAGCGGGGGCCGTAGCCAAAAACATTCAGTACTTC.

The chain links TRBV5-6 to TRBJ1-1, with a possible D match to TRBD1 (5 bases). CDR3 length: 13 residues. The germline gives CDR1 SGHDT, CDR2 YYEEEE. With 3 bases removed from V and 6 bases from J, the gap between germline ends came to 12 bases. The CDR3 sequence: CASSYSQGPEAFF. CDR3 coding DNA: TGTGCCAGCAGCTACAGTCAGGGTCCTGAAGCTTTCTTT. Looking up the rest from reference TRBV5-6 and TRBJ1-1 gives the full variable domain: DAGVTQSPTHLIKTRGQQVTLRCSPKSGHDTVSWYQQALGQGPQFIFQYYEEEERQRGNFPDRFSGHQFPNYSSELNVNALLLGDSALYLCASSYSQGPEAFFGQGTRLTVV.

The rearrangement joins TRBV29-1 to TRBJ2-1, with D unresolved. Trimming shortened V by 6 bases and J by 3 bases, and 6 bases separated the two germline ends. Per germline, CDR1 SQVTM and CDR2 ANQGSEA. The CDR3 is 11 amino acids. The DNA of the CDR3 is TGCAGCGTCCTCGGCTACAATGAGCAGTTCTTC. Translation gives CSVLGYNEQFF.